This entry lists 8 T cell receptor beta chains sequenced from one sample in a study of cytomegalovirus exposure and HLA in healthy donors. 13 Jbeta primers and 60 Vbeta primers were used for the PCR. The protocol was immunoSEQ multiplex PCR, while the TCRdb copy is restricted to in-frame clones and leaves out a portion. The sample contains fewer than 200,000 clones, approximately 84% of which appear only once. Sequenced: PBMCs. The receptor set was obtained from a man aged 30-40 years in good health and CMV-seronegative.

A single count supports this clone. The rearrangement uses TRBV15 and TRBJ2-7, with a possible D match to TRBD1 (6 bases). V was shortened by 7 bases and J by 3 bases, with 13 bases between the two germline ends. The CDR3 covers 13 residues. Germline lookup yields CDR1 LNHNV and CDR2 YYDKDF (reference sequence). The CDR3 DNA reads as TGTGCCACCACCCCCAAACAGGGCTACGAGCAGTACTTC. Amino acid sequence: CATTPKQGYEQYF.

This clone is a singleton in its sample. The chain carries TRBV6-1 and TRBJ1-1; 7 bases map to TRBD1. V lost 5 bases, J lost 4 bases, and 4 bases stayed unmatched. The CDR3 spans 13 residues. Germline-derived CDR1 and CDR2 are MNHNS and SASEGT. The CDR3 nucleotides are TGTGCCAGCAGTTGGGACAGCTTCACTGAAGCTTTCTTT. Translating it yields CASSWDSFTEAFF.

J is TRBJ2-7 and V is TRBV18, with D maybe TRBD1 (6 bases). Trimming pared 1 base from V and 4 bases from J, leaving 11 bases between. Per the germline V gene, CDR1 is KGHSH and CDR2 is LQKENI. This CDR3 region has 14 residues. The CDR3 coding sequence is TGTGCCAGCTCACCACGGGACAACCGTTACGAGCAGTACTTC. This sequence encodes CASSPRDNRYEQYF.

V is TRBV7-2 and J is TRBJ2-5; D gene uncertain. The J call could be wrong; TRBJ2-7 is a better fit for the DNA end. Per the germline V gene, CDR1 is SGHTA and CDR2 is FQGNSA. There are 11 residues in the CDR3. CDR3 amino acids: CASSRAYEQYF. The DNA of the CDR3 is TGTGCCAGCAGCCGCGCCTACGAGCAGTACTTC.

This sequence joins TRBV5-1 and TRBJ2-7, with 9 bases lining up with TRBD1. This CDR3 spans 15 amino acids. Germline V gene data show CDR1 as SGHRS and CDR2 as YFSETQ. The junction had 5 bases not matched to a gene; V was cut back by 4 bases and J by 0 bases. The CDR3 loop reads CASSGTGGASYEQYF. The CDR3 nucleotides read TGCGCCAGCAGCGGAACAGGGGGCGCCTCCTACGAGCAGTACTTC.

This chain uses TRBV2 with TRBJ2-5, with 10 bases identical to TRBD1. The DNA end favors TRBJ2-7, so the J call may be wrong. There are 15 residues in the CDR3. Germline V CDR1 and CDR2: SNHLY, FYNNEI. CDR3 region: CASSEGQGLLYEQYF. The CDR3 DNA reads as TGTGCCAGCAGTGAGGGACAGGGGCTTTTGTACGAGCAGTACTTC.

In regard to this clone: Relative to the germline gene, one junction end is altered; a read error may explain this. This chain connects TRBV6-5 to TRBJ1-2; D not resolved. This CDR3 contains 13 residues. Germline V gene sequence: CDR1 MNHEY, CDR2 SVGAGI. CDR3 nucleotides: TGTGCCAGCAGTCTCCTTACAAATGCTGGCTGCACCTTC. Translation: CASSLLTNAGCTF.

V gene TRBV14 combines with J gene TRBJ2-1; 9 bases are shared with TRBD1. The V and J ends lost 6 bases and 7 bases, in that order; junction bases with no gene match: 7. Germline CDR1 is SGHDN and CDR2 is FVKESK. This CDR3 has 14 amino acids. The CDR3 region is CASSPRDRGNEQFF. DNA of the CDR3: TGTGCCAGCAGTCCTAGAGACAGGGGGAATGAGCAGTTCTTC.